This record looks at one T cell receptor beta chain sequence and its context. The data were taken from a study of T cells in localized non-small cell lung cancer. Using immunoSEQ multiplex PCR, the repertoire was profiled, and TCRdb retains in-frame clones only, with some absent. The sample contains 20,000 to 25,000 clones, 80% to 90% of which appear only once. V was shortened by 8 bases and J by 4 bases, with 21 bases between the two germline ends. The germline CDR1 and CDR2 sequences are SNHLY and FYNNEI. The CDR3 consists of 16 residues. The chain is built from TRBV2 and TRBJ1-5, with D possibly matching TRBD1 (5 bases). The starting material was peripheral blood, obtained before any cancer treatment. The clonotype originates from a male donor aged 60 or over with stage I squamous cell lung carcinoma. CDR3 residues: CASGERSGPGNQPQHF. DNA for the CDR3: TGTGCCAGCGGAGAGAGGTCGGGGCCTGGGAATCAGCCCCAGCATTTT.